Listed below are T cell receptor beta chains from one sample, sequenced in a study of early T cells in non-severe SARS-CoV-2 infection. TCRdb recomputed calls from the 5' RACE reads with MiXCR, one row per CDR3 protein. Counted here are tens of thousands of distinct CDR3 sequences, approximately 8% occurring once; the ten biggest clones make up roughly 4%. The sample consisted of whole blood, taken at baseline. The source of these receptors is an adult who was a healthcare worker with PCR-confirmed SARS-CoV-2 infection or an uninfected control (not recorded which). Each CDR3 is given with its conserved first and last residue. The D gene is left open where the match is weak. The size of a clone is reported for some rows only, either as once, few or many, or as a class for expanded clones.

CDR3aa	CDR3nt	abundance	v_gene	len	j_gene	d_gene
CASSLGIGQLSNQPQHF	TGTGCCAGCAGCTTGGGAATTGGACAGCTCTCGAATCAGCCCCAGCATTTT	few	TRBV5-8	17	TRBJ1-5	.
CASSELTTVYYGYTF	TGTGCCAGCAGTGAGCTAACGACGGTCTACTATGGCTACACCTTC	few	TRBV6-1	15	TRBJ1-2	.
CASSQGRLAEETQYF	TGTGCCAGCAGCCAAGGGAGGCTAGCGGAAGAGACCCAGTACTTC	.	TRBV4-2	15	TRBJ2-5	TRBD2
CASSGRQSSYEQYF	TGTGCCAGCAGCGGTCGACAGAGCTCCTACGAGCAGTACTTC	.	TRBV21-1	14	TRBJ2-7	.
CASSFLGTDTQYF	TGTGCCAGCAGTTTTCTGGGCACAGATACGCAGTATTTT	.	TRBV12-3/TRBV12-4	13	TRBJ2-3	.
CASSARGNEQYF	TGCGCCAGCAGTGCTCGGGGGAACGAGCAGTACTTC	few	TRBV10-1	12	TRBJ2-7	.
CASADRGWNEQFF	TGTGCCAGCGCGGACAGGGGTTGGAATGAGCAGTTCTTC	many	TRBV6-6	13	TRBJ2-1	TRBD1
CASSRWDSNPDTQYF	TGTGCCAGCAGCCGCTGGGACAGTAACCCAGATACGCAGTATTTT	many	TRBV11-2	15	TRBJ2-3	TRBD1
CATSDAGTRYNEQFF	TGTGCCACCAGTGATGCCGGGACTAGGTACAATGAGCAGTTCTTC	few	TRBV24-1	15	TRBJ2-1	TRBD2
CASSSTGRVTEAFF	TGTGCCAGCAGTTCTACAGGGAGGGTGACTGAAGCTTTCTTT	.	TRBV11-3	14	TRBJ1-1	.
CASSLPRDRTYGYTF	TGTGCCAGCAGCCTCCCCCGGGACAGGACGTATGGCTACACCTTC	many	TRBV5-6	15	TRBJ1-2	TRBD1
CASRKQGAGTDTQYF	TGTGCCAGTAGGAAACAAGGGGCTGGCACAGATACGCAGTATTTT	many	TRBV19	15	TRBJ2-3	.
CSAGGAEKLFF	TGCAGCGCGGGAGGGGCTGAAAAACTGTTTTTT	few	TRBV29-1	11	TRBJ1-4	.
CASSQEQTTNEKLFF	TGCGCCAGCAGCCAAGAGCAGACAACTAATGAAAAACTGTTTTTT	few	TRBV4-1	15	TRBJ1-4	.
CASSLLAGRTDTQYF	TGTGCCAGCAGCTTACTAGCGGGGAGAACAGATACGCAGTATTTT	.	TRBV12-3/TRBV12-4	15	TRBJ2-3	TRBD2
CATSSFSGEYGYTF	TGTGCCACCAGCTCGTTCTCGGGAGAGTATGGCTACACCTTC	few	TRBV15	14	TRBJ1-2	.
CASSWDRRRVNYGYTF	TGTGCCAGCAGCTGGGACAGAAGGAGAGTGAACTATGGCTACACCTTC	few	TRBV7-2	16	TRBJ1-2	TRBD1
CASSAGTSGGFTVEQYF	TGTGCCAGCAGCGCCGGGACTAGCGGGGGGTTCACCGTCGAGCAGTACTTC	many	TRBV7-3	17	TRBJ2-7	TRBD2
CASSRGTDVQYF	TGTGCCAGCAGCCGCGGGACCGACGTCCAGTACTTC	many	TRBV7-9	12	TRBJ2-5	.